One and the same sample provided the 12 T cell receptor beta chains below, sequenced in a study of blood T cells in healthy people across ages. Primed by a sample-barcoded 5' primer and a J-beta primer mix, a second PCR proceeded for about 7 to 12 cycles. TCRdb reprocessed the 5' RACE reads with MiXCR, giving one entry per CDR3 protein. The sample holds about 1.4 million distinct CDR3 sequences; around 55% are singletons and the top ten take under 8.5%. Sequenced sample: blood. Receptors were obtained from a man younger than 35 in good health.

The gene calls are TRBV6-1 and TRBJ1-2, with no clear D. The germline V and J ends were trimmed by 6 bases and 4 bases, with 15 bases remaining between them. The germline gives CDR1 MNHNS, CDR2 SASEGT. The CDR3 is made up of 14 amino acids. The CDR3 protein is CASRLDPRAYGYTF. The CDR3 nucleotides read TGTGCCAGCAGACTGGACCCCCGGGCCTATGGCTACACCTTC.

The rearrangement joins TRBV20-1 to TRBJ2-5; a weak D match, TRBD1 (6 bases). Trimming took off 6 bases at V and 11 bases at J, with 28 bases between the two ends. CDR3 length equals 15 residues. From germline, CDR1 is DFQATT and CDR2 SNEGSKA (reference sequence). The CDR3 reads CSARPHREPNNEQYF. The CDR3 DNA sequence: TGCAGTGCACGCCCCCACAGGGAACCCAACAATGAGCAGTACTTC.

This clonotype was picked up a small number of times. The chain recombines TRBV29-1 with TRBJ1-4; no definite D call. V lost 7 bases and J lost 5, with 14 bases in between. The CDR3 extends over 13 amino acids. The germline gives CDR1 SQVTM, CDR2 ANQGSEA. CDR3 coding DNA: TGCAGCGCATTGGGAAAAAGGAATGAAAAACTGTTTTTT. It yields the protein CSALGKRNEKLFF.

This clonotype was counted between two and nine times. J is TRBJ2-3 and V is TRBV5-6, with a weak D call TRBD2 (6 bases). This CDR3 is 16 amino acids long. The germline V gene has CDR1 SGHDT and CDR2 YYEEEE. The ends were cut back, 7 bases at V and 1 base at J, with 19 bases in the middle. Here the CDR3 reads CASGMLATKGTDTQYF. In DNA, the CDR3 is TGTGCCAGCGGGATGCTAGCGACGAAGGGCACAGATACGCAGTATTTT.

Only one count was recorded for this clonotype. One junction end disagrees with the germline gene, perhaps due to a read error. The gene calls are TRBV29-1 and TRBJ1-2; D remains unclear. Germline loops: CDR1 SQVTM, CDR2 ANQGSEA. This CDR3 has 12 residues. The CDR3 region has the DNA TGCAGCGTTGAAGGCAGCGACTATGGCTACATCTTC. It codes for CSVEGSDYGYIF.

For the CDR3, the DNA is TGTGCCAGCAGCCCCCTAGGCCAGGGGGAATACGAGCAGTACTTC. Translation gives CASSPLGQGEYEQYF. J is TRBJ2-5 and V is TRBV14; 7 bases are shared with TRBD1. The closer fit of TRBJ2-7 to the DNA end suggests the J call may be wrong. The CDR3 runs 15 residues. Germline V gene data show CDR1 as SGHDN and CDR2 as FVKESK.

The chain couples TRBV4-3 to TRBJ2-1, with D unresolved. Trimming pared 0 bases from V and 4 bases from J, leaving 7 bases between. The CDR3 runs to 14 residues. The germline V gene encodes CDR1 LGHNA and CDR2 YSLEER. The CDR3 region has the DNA TGCGCCAGCAGCCAAGATTGGAGTTACAATGAGCAGTTCTTC. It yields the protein CASSQDWSYNEQFF.

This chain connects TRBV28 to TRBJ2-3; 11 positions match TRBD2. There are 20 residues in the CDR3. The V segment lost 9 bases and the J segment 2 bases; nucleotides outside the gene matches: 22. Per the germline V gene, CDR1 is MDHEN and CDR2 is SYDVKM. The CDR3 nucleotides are TGTGCCAGTAGCTTCCCGGGAGTTGCGGGACTAGCGGAATCCACAGATACGCAGTATTTT. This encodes CASSFPGVAGLAESTDTQYF.

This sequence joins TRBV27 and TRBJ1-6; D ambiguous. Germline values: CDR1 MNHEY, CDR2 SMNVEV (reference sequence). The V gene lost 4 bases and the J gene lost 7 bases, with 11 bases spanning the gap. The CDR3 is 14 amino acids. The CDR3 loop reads CASSYDQWNSPLHF. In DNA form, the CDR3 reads TGTGCCAGCAGTTATGACCAGTGGAATTCACCCCTCCACTTT.

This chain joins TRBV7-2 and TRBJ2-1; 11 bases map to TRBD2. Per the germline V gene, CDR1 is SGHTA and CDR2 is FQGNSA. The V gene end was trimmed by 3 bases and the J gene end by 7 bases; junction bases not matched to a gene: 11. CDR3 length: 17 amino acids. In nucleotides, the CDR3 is TGTGCCAGCAGCTTCCGTCTAGCGGGGGGCTGGAGAAATGAGCAGTTCTTC. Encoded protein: CASSFRLAGGWRNEQFF.

The CDR3 here is CASSQGLGGQETQYF. The CDR3 DNA is TGCGCCAGCAGCCAAGGACTAGGCGGTCAAGAGACCCAGTACTTC. The chain links TRBV4-3 to TRBJ2-5, with D perhaps matching TRBD2 (6 bases). This CDR3 comprises 15 residues. Trimming pared 1 base from V and 2 bases from J, leaving 11 bases between. Germline loops: CDR1 LGHNA, CDR2 YSLEER.

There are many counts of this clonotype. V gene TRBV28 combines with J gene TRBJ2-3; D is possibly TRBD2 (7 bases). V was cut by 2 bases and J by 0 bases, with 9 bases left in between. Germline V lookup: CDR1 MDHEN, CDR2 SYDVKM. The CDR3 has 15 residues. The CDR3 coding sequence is TGTGCCAGCAGTTTAAGGGGGGGTAGCACAGATACGCAGTATTTT. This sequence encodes CASSLRGGSTDTQYF.